The TCR beta chain described here comes from a study of blood T cell repertoires in COVID-19. About the study: Italy, Spain and the United States were the sources of the convalescent and acute COVID-19 samples.

Under the authors' procedure: For nucleated cells, counts were estimated from reference gene primer amplification. TCRdb's table, derived via immunoSEQ multiplex PCR, lists solely in-frame clones and lacks some. The DNA gave D and trimming, while V, J and clone size come from that table. The data show roughly 330,000 clones, with around 87% seen just once and approximately 5% held by the top ten. This clone was counted between two and nine times. Enrollees, about 18 to 90 years old, lived in 20 to 25 US areas. The study counted Cohort 3 donors as recovered given two negative PCRs, clearance, or symptom resolution. The CDR3 loop spans 16 amino acids. Germline lookup yields CDR1 MRHNA and CDR2 SNTAGT. With 0 bases clipped from V and 1 base from J, the junction kept 4 bases outside the gene matches.

V and J are TRBV6-4 and TRBJ2-7; 9 bases agree with TRBD1. Sequencing input: PBMCs or T cells enriched from blood (not recorded which). This sequence was found in a woman aged 30 to 39 who had recovered from COVID-19. The CDR3 nucleotides are TGTGCCAGCAGTGACTCCCCCGGGACAGGGTCCTACGAGCAGTACTTC. Translated, it gives CASSDSPGTGSYEQYF.